The following is a T cell receptor beta chain sequence with its context. Per germline, CDR1 SGHNT and CDR2 YYREEE (reference sequence). This CDR3 is 15 amino acids long. V was cut by 1 base and J by 5 bases, with 13 bases left in between. Per the study methods: Cell counts per sample came from amplifying reference gene primers. Method: immunoSEQ multiplex PCR; TCRdb's copy keeps in-frame clones and lacks some. The DNA was the basis for D and trimming; V, J and clone size are from that table. The sample holds about 160,000 clones, approximately 85% seen once. The entry originates in a study of blood T cell repertoires in COVID-19. Study overall: From the United States, Italy and Spain came samples of acute and convalescent COVID-19.

The material sequenced was peripheral blood. V usage is TRBV5-4 and J usage is TRBJ1-5, with D perhaps TRBD1 (5 bases). The TCR was taken from a woman aged 55-69 years with COVID-19, enrolled during active disease. The CDR3 spells CASSLRWTRDQPQHF. The DNA of the CDR3 is TGTGCCAGCAGCTTGCGTTGGACAAGGGATCAGCCCCAGCATTTT.